This TCR beta chain was recovered during a study of OX40 agonist ivuxolimab in advanced cancers. This table comes from immunoSEQ multiplex PCR, and its TCRdb copy is limited to in-frame clones, with some not included. The table shows roughly 120,000 clones, with around 90% occurring only once. The V end lost 1 base, the J end lost 2 bases, and 9 bases lay between the germline ends. In germline, CDR1 is SGHVS, CDR2 FQNEAQ. The CDR3 consists of 15 residues. Sequences were derived from CD4+ or CD8+ T cells sorted from blood, sampled in a trial of the OX40 agonist ivuxolimab. The clonotype was recovered from an adult with an advanced solid tumor such as melanoma, head and neck, liver or kidney cancer. This chain connects TRBV7-8 to TRBJ1-5; tentatively, D is TRBD1 (6 bases). The CDR3 loop reads CASSLGGAGNQPQHF. CDR3 bases: TGTGCCAGCAGCTTAGGGGGGGCTGGCAATCAGCCCCAGCATTTT.